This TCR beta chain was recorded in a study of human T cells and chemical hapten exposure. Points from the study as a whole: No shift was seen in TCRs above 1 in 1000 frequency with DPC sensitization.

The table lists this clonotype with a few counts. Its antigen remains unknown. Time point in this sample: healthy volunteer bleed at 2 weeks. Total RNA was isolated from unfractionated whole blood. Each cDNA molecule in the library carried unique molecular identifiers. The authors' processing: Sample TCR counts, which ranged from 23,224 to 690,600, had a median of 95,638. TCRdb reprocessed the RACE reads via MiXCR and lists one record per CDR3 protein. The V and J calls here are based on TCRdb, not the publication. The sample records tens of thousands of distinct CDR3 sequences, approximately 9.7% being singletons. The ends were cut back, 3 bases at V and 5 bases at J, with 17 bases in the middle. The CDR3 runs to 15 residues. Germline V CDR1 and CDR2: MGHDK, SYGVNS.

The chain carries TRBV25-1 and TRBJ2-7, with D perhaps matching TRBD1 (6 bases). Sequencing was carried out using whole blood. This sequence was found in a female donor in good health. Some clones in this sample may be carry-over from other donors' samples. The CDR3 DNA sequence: TGTGCCAGCAGTGATCTCGACAGGACCCAAGACGAGCAGTACTTC. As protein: CASSDLDRTQDEQYF.